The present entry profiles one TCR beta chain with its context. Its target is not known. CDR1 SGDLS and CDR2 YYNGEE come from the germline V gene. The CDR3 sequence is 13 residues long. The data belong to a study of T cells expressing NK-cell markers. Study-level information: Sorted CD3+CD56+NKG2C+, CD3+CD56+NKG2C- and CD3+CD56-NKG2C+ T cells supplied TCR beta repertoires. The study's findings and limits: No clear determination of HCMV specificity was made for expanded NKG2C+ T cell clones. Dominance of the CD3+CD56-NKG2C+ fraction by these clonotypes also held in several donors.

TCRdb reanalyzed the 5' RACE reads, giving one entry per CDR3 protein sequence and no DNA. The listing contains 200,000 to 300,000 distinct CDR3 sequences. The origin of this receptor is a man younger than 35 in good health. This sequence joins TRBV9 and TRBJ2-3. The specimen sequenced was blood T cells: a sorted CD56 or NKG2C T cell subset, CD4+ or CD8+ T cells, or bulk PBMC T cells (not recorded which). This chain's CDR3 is CASMAASTDTQYF.